This is a list of T cell receptor beta chains from one sample in a study of blood T cell repertoires in COVID-19. The protocol was immunoSEQ multiplex PCR, while the TCRdb copy is restricted to in-frame clones and leaves out a portion. The table has about 39,000 clones, 84% seen once. The sequenced material came from peripheral blood. The origin of the receptors is a man over 45 with active or convalescent COVID-19. Both conserved end residues are part of each CDR3. A D gene is named only where the DNA matches it firmly. Some rows mark clone size as missing; the rest say once, few, many or name a class of expanded clone.

once	TRBD2	TRBJ2-1	TRBV9	CASSPASGGGEQFF	TGTGCCAGCAGCCCGGCTAGCGGGGGGGGTGAGCAGTTCTTC
NA	NA	TRBJ1-5	TRBV28	CASSSRMEVGNQPQHF	TGTGCCAGCAGTTCCCGCATGGAGGTGGGCAATCAGCCCCAGCATTTT
NA	TRBD2	TRBJ2-1	TRBV19	CASRTRRDVWGGEQFF	TGTGCCAGTAGGACTCGGCGGGACGTCTGGGGGGGAGAGCAGTTCTTC
NA	NA	TRBJ1-2	TRBV4-1	CASSQASNYGYTF	TGCGCCAGCAGCCAAGCCAGTAACTATGGCTACACCTTC
NA	TRBD1	TRBJ1-1	TRBV18	CASSPGGQLEAFF	TGTGCCAGCTCACCTGGGGGACAGCTTGAAGCTTTCTTT
NA	NA	TRBJ2-2	TRBV29-1	CSVEEGGGTGELFF	TGCAGCGTTGAAGAGGGAGGGGGCACCGGGGAGCTGTTTTTT
NA	TRBD1	TRBJ1-5	TRBV2	CASRETGGAGQPQHF	TGTGCCAGCAGGGAGACAGGGGGCGCGGGTCAGCCCCAGCATTTT
NA	NA	TRBJ1-2	TRBV11-2	CASSKLSGSTNYGYTF	TGTGCCAGCAGCAAGCTATCGGGGTCCACCAACTATGGCTACACCTTC
NA	TRBD2	TRBJ2-3	TRBV15	CATSAGGTDTQYF	TGTGCCACCAGCGCGGGGGGCACAGATACGCAGTATTTT
NA	NA	TRBJ1-5	TRBV6-6	CASRRGEGVNQPQHF	TGTGCCAGCCGGAGGGGGGAGGGGGTGAATCAGCCCCAGCATTTT
NA	NA	TRBJ1-1	TRBV10-3	CAIRGNTEAFF	TGTGCCATCAGGGGCAACACTGAAGCTTTCTTT
NA	NA	TRBJ1-1	TRBV14	CASSRELNTEAFF	TGTGCCAGCAGCCGAGAACTAAACACTGAAGCTTTCTTT
NA	NA	TRBJ1-3	TRBV5-4	CASSFPGAGNTIYF	TGTGCCAGCAGCTTCCCAGGGGCAGGAAACACCATATATTTT
NA	TRBD2	TRBJ2-1	TRBV3-1/TRBV3-2	CASSPTSGGAVRNEQFF	TGTGCCAGCAGCCCGACTAGCGGGGGGGCAGTGCGCAATGAGCAGTTCTTC
NA	NA	TRBJ2-5	TRBV6-6	CASSYSEGAETQYF	TGTGCCAGCAGTTACAGCGAAGGGGCGGAGACCCAGTACTTC
NA	TRBD1	TRBJ1-2	TRBV5-4	CASSLGGQDLYGYTF	TGTGCCAGCAGCTTGGGAGGACAGGACCTCTATGGCTACACCTTC
few	TRBD1	TRBJ2-2	TRBV7-6	CASSVGQGANTGELFF	TGTGCCAGCAGCGTCGGACAGGGGGCGAACACCGGGGAGCTGTTTTTT
few	TRBD1	TRBJ2-5	TRBV6-1	CASSETGGETQYF	TGTGCCAGCAGTGAGACAGGGGGGGAGACCCAGTACTTC
NA	TRBD1	TRBJ2-7	TRBV10-2	CASKSGQNYEQYF	TGCGCCAGCAAGTCGGGACAGAACTACGAGCAGTACTTC
NA	NA	TRBJ2-5	TRBV7-7	CASSLAGLAKETQYF	TGTGCCAGCAGCTTAGCGGGGCTAGCGAAAGAGACCCAGTACTTC
NA	NA	TRBJ1-3	TRBV3-1/TRBV3-2	CASSRSPGGTGNTIYF	TGTGCCAGCAGCCGCAGCCCAGGTGGCACTGGAAACACCATATATTTT
NA	TRBD1	TRBJ1-1	TRBV7-2	CASSPSTGGTPTEAFF	TGTGCCAGCAGCCCCTCGACAGGGGGGACTCCTACTGAAGCTTTCTTT
NA	NA	TRBJ2-3	TRBV5-1	CASSLFRGRDTQYF	TGCGCCAGCAGCTTGTTCCGGGGAAGGGATACGCAGTATTTT
once	TRBD1	TRBJ1-6	TRBV12-5	CASGRTGSSPLHF	TGTGCTAGTGGTCGGACAGGGTCCTCACCCCTCCACTTT